The next 2 T cell receptor beta chains were all read from a single sample in a study of regulatory T cells in long-lasting Graves disease (dated by TCRdb to the early 2020s). Reading the label with the study, this specimen's time point is: newly diagnosed GD, antithyroid drugs for less than 3 months. RNA was extracted from PBMCs in TRIzol for both TCR sequencing and RNA sequencing. The library was generated by multiplex PCR. Instrument used: Illumina HiSeq 4000. To build TCR beta libraries, CDR3 regions were amplified by Arm-PCR using iRepertoire HTBI primers. TCRdb reworked the public reads: Q25 trimming with fastp, MiXCR clone assembly, productive beta chains retained. Under each unique CDR3 protein, matching rows form one entry showing the most common genes and DNA. This sample is represented by some 460,000 distinct CDR3 sequences; 15% to 20% of them were singletons. 12% of the sample rests with the top ten.

Another study also made use of these data, one on T cells in Graves' hyperthyroidism and ophthalmopathy.

Here the sequenced sample was peripheral blood mononuclear cells (PBMCs), taken at new diagnosis, from a patient treated with antithyroid drugs. These receptors all stem from a man aged 35 to 55 with Graves disease. Donor details come from another sample of the same person, matched by shared clones.

This clonotype was detected many times. The CDR3 DNA reads TGCAGTGCTACGGGACGGTCGGCGTACGAGCAGTACTTC. Translating gives CSATGRSAYEQYF. The rearrangement links TRBV20-1 to TRBJ2-7; D is perhaps TRBD1 or TRBD2 (5 bases each). The CDR3 contains 13 residues. Deletions cut 4 bases from V and 4 bases from J, with 14 bases between. Germline values: CDR1 DFQATT, CDR2 SNEGSKA (reference sequence).

This clonotype was counted between two and nine times. The gene calls are TRBV12-5 and TRBJ2-1, with D unresolved. The CDR3 loop spans 15 amino acids. V gave up 5 bases and J gave up 1 base, with 12 bases separating them. Germline CDR1 and CDR2: LGHNT and FRNRAP. This CDR3 is CASGPDGLSYNEQFF. In DNA, the CDR3 is TGTGCTAGTGGTCCAGACGGCTTATCCTACAATGAGCAGTTCTTC.